What follows are 8 T cell receptor beta chains derived from one specimen sequenced in a study of spatial heterogeneity in lung cancer. Antigen specificity for these receptors is unknown. This sample's time point: sample taken at primary tumor resection. Study-wide findings and caveats: Expanded alpha and beta TCR counts within tumors tracked tumor mutation counts.

MiXCR, run by TCRdb on the 5' RACE reads, gives a single entry per CDR3 protein. In the table there are about 27,000 distinct CDR3 sequences, around 7.4% of which are singletons. The sample consisted of lung tumor tissue, taken at surgery. The receptors shown here come from a male donor with early-stage non-small cell lung cancer.

This clonotype was seen only a few times. This chain links TRBV20-1 with TRBJ2-3, with D perhaps matching TRBD2 (5 bases). In germline, CDR1 is DFQATT, CDR2 SNEGSKA (reference sequence). CDR3 length: 13 amino acids. The V and J ends lost 3 bases and 5 bases respectively, with 12 bases between them. Here the CDR3 DNA reads TGCAGTGCTAGTGTCCCGGCGGGAGATACGCAGTATTTT. It yields the protein CSASVPAGDTQYF.

At least ten counts were recorded for this clonotype. The rearrangement links TRBV20-1 to TRBJ2-1; 11 bases map to TRBD2. The junction had 6 bases not matched to a gene; V was cut back by 6 bases and J by 5 bases. CDR1 and CDR2 from the germline V gene are DFQATT and SNEGSKA (reference sequence). The CDR3 has 14 amino acids. The CDR3 is CSAASGGPHNEQFF. The CDR3 DNA sequence: TGCAGTGCGGCTAGCGGGGGGCCACACAATGAGCAGTTCTTC.

For this clonotype: Just one base apart from a much larger clone, this may be a read error. This chain uses TRBV6-5 with TRBJ1-1; perhaps TRBD1 as D (6 bases). CDR3 size: 13 residues. Trimming took 7 bases from V and 9 from J, leaving 18 bases between them. Germline V gives CDR1 MNHEY, CDR2 SVGAGI. The CDR3 nucleotides read TGTGCCAGCACTCAACCACAGGGTAGGAAAGCTTTCTTT. Translated, it gives CASTQPQGRKAFF.

This rearrangement joins TRBV24-1 to TRBJ2-2; D not resolved. This CDR3 contains 12 residues. The V gene's germline CDR1 is KGHDR and CDR2 SFDVKD. V was clipped by 5 bases and J by 2 bases, with 2 bases between them. For the CDR3, the DNA is TGTGCCACCAGTGGTAACACCGGGGAGCTGTTTTTT. Translation gives CATSGNTGELFF.

This clonotype was detected ten times or more. This chain links TRBV7-6 with TRBJ2-2, with TRBD2 identical over 9 bases. CDR3 size: 16 residues. The J segment lost 4 bases and the V segment lost 2 bases, leaving 5 bases of the junction unmatched. Germline CDR1 is SGHVS and CDR2 is FNYEAQ. The CDR3 is CASSLMASGATGELFF. CDR3 bases: TGTGCCAGCAGCTTAATGGCTAGCGGGGCCACCGGGGAGCTGTTTTTT.

By sample share, this clonotype is medium-sized (0.01 to 0.1%). The chain combines TRBV7-2 with TRBJ1-3; tentatively, D is TRBD1 (5 bases). Germline loops: CDR1 SGHTA, CDR2 FQGNSA. The CDR3 covers 15 residues. Trimming pared 2 bases from V and 1 base from J, leaving 9 bases between. The CDR3 DNA is TGTGCCAGCAGCTTAAGCGGGGCTTCTGGAAACACCATATATTTT. Translation: CASSLSGASGNTIYF.

This clonotype was recorded many times. The chain couples TRBV4-1 to TRBJ2-4; the match to TRBD2 covers 7 bases. CDR1 MGHRA and CDR2 YSYEKL come from the germline V gene. V shed 4 bases, J shed 5 bases, and the junction held 11 bases outside the gene matches. The CDR3 spans 16 residues. The CDR3 region has the DNA TGCGCCAGCAGCCGGGAGGGCGTAGGTAGCCAAAACATTCAGTACTTC. The encoded protein is CASSREGVGSQNIQYF.

This clonotype was counted only a few times. J is TRBJ2-3 and V is TRBV19, with 8 bases that match TRBD1. V gave up 7 bases and J gave up 4 bases; unmatched junction bases: 10. CDR1 is LNHDA, CDR2 SQIVND, per germline (reference sequence). This CDR3 comprises 15 residues. CDR3 nucleotide sequence: TGTGCCAGTACCCCCCCAGGGGGCGAGTCAGATACGCAGTATTTT. Translated, it gives CASTPPGGESDTQYF.